This is a list of T cell receptor beta chains from one sample in a study of blood T cell repertoires in COVID-19. Data came from immunoSEQ multiplex PCR; TCRdb stores just in-frame clones and leaves some out. The sample yields around 210,000 clones, roughly four fifths seen once. Sequencing used peripheral blood. The receptor set was obtained from an elderly woman with COVID-19, enrolled during active disease. The CDR3 runs from the conserved cysteine through the conserved F or W. The order of the fields is V gene, J gene, D gene, CDR3 DNA, CDR3 protein. The D gene is left open where the match is weak.

TRBV18	TRBJ2-3	TRBD1	TGTGCCAGCTCACCAGGACAGGGGACGCAGTATTTT	CASSPGQGTQYF
TRBV2	TRBJ1-2	NA	TGTGCCAGCAGTCGAGATGGACAGCCTCTAAGCTACACCTTC	CASSRDGQPLSYTF
TRBV29-1	TRBJ1-1	NA	TGCAGCCCCTCGAGGTCTGAAGCTTTCTTT	CSPSRSEAFF
TRBV6-5	TRBJ2-3	NA	TGTGCCAGCAGAAAAACAAGCACAGATACGCAGTATTTT	CASRKTSTDTQYF
TRBV11-3	TRBJ2-1	TRBD1	TGTGCCAGCAGCTTGGACGGGACAGGGTGGTACAATGAGCAGTTCTTC	CASSLDGTGWYNEQFF
TRBV5-1	TRBJ2-7	TRBD1	TGCGCCAGCAGCTTGACAGGGGACGAGCAGTACTTC	CASSLTGDEQYF
TRBV12-3/TRBV12-4	TRBJ2-1	NA	TGTGCCAGCAGTTCAAGGGGTGAGCAGTTCTTC	CASSSRGEQFF
TRBV5-1	TRBJ1-5	NA	TGCGCCAGCAGTCTGGGCCCGGGGGGTATCAATCAGCCCCAGCATTTT	CASSLGPGGINQPQHF
TRBV21-1	TRBJ2-7	NA	TGTGCCAGCAGCGCCCCGGGACAGAGAAGCTCCTACGAGCAGTACTTC	CASSAPGQRSSYEQYF
TRBV19	TRBJ1-2	NA	TGTGCCAGTACCCCTCGGGGAGTCGCCTATGGCTACACCTTC	CASTPRGVAYGYTF